These 13 T cell receptor beta chains were all obtained from the same sample, sequenced in a study of glioma-infiltrating T cells after dendritic cell vaccination. Described time point: after dendritic cell vaccination, including at tumor progression/relapse. Sequenced by immunoSEQ multiplex PCR; TCRdb stores in-frame clones only, minus some. The repertoire holds around 60,000 clones, roughly 86% seen once, with roughly 12% in the top ten. The sample in question was blood, obtained after dendritic cell vaccination. The receptors here all came from a human donor with glioblastoma.

The chain links TRBV5-1 to TRBJ2-7, with a possible D match to TRBD2 (6 bases). The V end lost 6 bases, the J end lost 8 bases, and 18 bases lay between the germline ends. The CDR3 sequence is 13 residues long. Germline CDR1 is SGHRS and CDR2 is YFSETQ. The CDR3 loop is CASTEGPSVKQYF. The CDR3 nucleotides read TGCGCCAGCACGGAGGGGCCCTCAGTAAAGCAGTACTTC.

J is TRBJ1-2 and V is TRBV11-3; possible D gene TRBD1, 5 bases. The CDR3 runs 13 residues. Germline loops: CDR1 SGHNT, CDR2 YENEEA. Trimming shortened V by 4 bases and J by 8 bases, and 14 bases separated the two germline ends. The CDR3 sequence is CASSSRAEEGYTF. The CDR3 DNA follows: TGTGCCAGCAGCTCCAGGGCAGAAGAAGGCTACACCTTC.

The J gene is TRBJ1-5, the V gene TRBV30; D is uncertain. V was cut by 2 bases and J by 0 bases, with 17 bases left in between. CDR1 is GTSNPN, CDR2 SVGIG, per germline (reference sequence). This CDR3 comprises 17 residues. This CDR3 reads CAWSRQVGLYSNQPQHF. The CDR3 bases are TGTGCCTGGAGTCGGCAGGTCGGACTGTATAGCAATCAGCCCCAGCATTTT. Variable domain in full (rest from reference TRBV30 and TRBJ1-5): SQTIHQWPATLVQPVGSPLSLECTVEGTSNPNLYWYRQAAGRGLQLLFYSVGIGQISSEVPQNLSASRPQDRQFILSSKKLLLSDSGFYLCAWSRQVGLYSNQPQHFGDGTRLSIL.

The J gene is TRBJ2-7, the V gene TRBV7-2; TRBD2 aligns across 16 bases. The CDR3 sequence is 17 residues long. The V and J ends lost 1 base and 7 bases, in that order; junction bases with no gene match: 7. Germline V gene lookup returns CDR1 SGHTA and CDR2 FQGNSA. The CDR3 DNA reads as TGTGCCAGCAGCTTAGAGGGACTAGCGGGGGGGCTCGGAGAGCAGTACTTC. Residues: CASSLEGLAGGLGEQYF. The full variable domain, completed using reference TRBV7-2 and TRBJ2-7, is GAGVSQSPSNKVTEKGKDVELRCDPISGHTALYWYRQSLGQGLEFLIYFQGNSAPDKSGLPSDRFSAERTGGSVSTLTIQRTQQEDSAVYLCASSLEGLAGGLGEQYFGPGTRLTVT.

This sequence joins TRBV10-3 and TRBJ2-1; 8 bases line up with TRBD2. The germline gives CDR1 ENHRY, CDR2 SYGVKD. V was pared by 7 bases and J by 2 bases, with 7 bases of the junction left unmatched. CDR3 length: 15 residues. The CDR3 DNA follows: TGTGCCATCAAGCCCAGCGGGAGCCCCTACAATGAGCAGTTCTTC. Translation gives CAIKPSGSPYNEQFF.

DNA of the CDR3: TGTGCCAGCAGTGAACCAACTAGCGGGAGGGCCTTTGAGCAGTTCTTC. Translating it yields CASSEPTSGRAFEQFF. The rearrangement links TRBV6-1 to TRBJ2-1, with TRBD2 matching 13 bases. V lost 2 bases and J lost 9; bases outside the gene matches: 7. The CDR3 has 16 amino acids. From germline, CDR1 is MNHNS and CDR2 SASEGT.

The rearrangement joins TRBV14 to TRBJ1-2; 7 bases are shared with TRBD1. CDR3 size: 15 residues. With 4 bases clipped from V and 8 bases from J, the junction kept 13 bases outside the gene matches. The germline V gene has CDR1 SGHDN and CDR2 FVKESK. CDR3 protein: CASSRNRGPGGGYTF. The CDR3 coding sequence is TGTGCCAGCAGCCGAAACAGGGGCCCTGGCGGCGGCTACACCTTC.

The chain couples TRBV29-1 to TRBJ2-3, with D possibly TRBD2 on 7 matching bases. Germline CDR1 SQVTM, CDR2 ANQGSEA. V was trimmed by 8 bases and J by 1 base, leaving 19 bases between them. CDR3 length equals 15 residues. This CDR3 reads CSTQGRGGGTDTQYF. The CDR3 DNA reads as TGCAGCACTCAGGGGAGGGGCGGGGGCACAGATACGCAGTATTTT.

The chain employs TRBV2 and TRBJ1-1, with D perhaps matching TRBD1 (6 bases). Germline CDR1 SNHLY, CDR2 FYNNEI. The CDR3 totals 17 residues. V dropped 3 bases and J dropped 4 bases, with 21 bases sitting between them. The CDR3 sequence is CASSDITGLRASTEAFF. CDR3 sequence (DNA): TGTGCCAGCAGTGATATTACAGGGCTACGCGCGTCCACTGAAGCTTTCTTT.

This chain connects TRBV15 to TRBJ2-4; D is possibly TRBD2 (5 bases). The ends were cut back, 3 bases at V and 1 base at J, with 10 bases in the middle. Germline V gene lookup returns CDR1 LNHNV and CDR2 YYDKDF (reference sequence). The length of the CDR3 is 15 residues. CDR3 DNA: TGTGCCACCAGCAGGGAGAGCGGTGCCAAAAACATTCAGTACTTC. Protein product: CATSRESGAKNIQYF.

This chain's CDR3 is CASSWAGSYNEQFF. DNA for the CDR3: TGTGCCAGCAGTTGGGCAGGCTCCTACAATGAGCAGTTCTTC. The chain employs TRBV27 and TRBJ2-1; no reliable D call. Germline-derived CDR1 and CDR2 are MNHEY and SMNVEV (reference sequence). Trimming removed 4 bases from V and 0 bases from J, with 7 bases in between. The CDR3 has 14 residues.

J is TRBJ1-4 and V is TRBV2; 8 bases map to TRBD1. J was trimmed by 5 bases and V by 3 bases; bases with no gene match: 5. CDR1 is SNHLY and CDR2 is FYNNEI in the germline V gene. The CDR3 extends over 15 amino acids. This CDR3 reads CASSDWGQENEKLFF. CDR3 in DNA: TGTGCCAGCAGTGACTGGGGACAGGAGAATGAAAAACTGTTTTTT. Supplemented by reference TRBV2 and TRBJ1-4, the full variable domain reads EPEVTQTPSHQVTQMGQEVILRCVPISNHLYFYWYRQILGQKVEFLVSFYNNEISEKSEIFDDQFSVERPDGSNFTLKIRSTKLEDSAMYFCASSDWGQENEKLFFGSGTQLSVL.

The chain is built from TRBV7-2 and TRBJ2-3, with a possible D match to TRBD1 (6 bases). Trimming removed 5 bases at V and 9 bases at J, with 15 bases between. Germline CDR1 is SGHTA and CDR2 is FQGNSA. The CDR3 contains 13 residues. The CDR3 DNA is TGTGCCAGCAGCCAACACAACAGGGACACGCAGTATTTT. Translating it yields CASSQHNRDTQYF.